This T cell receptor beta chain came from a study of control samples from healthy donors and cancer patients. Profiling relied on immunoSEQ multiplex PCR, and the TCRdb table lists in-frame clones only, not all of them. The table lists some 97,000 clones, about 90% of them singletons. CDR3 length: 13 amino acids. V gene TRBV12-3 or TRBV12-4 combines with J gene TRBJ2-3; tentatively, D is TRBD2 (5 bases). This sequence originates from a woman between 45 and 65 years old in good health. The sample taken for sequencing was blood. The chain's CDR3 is CAIRGLIADTQYF. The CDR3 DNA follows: TGTGCGATCAGAGGGCTTATCGCAGATACGCAGTATTTT.